This is a list of T cell receptor beta chains from one sample in a study of cytomegalovirus exposure and HLA in healthy donors. Measured with immunoSEQ multiplex PCR; TCRdb has only the in-frame clones, and not every one. The data show approximately 100,000 clones, about 76% seen once. Source material: PBMCs. These receptors originate from a woman aged 40 to 55 in good health and CMV-seronegative. The CDR3 runs from the conserved cysteine through the conserved F or W. Each record gives: clone size, CDR3 length, J gene, V gene, D gene, CDR3 protein, CDR3 DNA. The D gene is left open where the match is weak. Not every row has a clone size; where given, it reads once, few, many or a size class.

abundance: -; len: 14; j_gene: TRBJ1-4; v_gene: TRBV14; d_gene: -; CDR3aa: CASSPNRVDEKLFF; CDR3nt: TGTGCCAGCAGCCCGAACAGGGTGGATGAAAAACTGTTTTTT
abundance: -; len: 14; j_gene: TRBJ2-1; v_gene: TRBV2; d_gene: -; CDR3aa: CASSYTTSHNEQFF; CDR3nt: TGTGCCAGCAGTTACACTACTAGTCACAATGAGCAGTTCTTC
abundance: -; len: 16; j_gene: TRBJ2-2; v_gene: TRBV6-6; d_gene: TRBD1; CDR3aa: CASLAQGESRAGELFF; CDR3nt: TGTGCCAGCCTAGCACAGGGGGAGTCCCGGGCCGGGGAGCTGTTTTTT
abundance: -; len: 17; j_gene: TRBJ1-3; v_gene: TRBV7-8; d_gene: -; CDR3aa: CASSSHANRNSGNTIYF; CDR3nt: TGTGCCAGCAGCTCCCACGCAAACAGAAACTCTGGAAACACCATATATTTT
abundance: once; len: 15; j_gene: TRBJ1-5; v_gene: TRBV6-5; d_gene: TRBD1; CDR3aa: CASSRTGLGNQPQHF; CDR3nt: TGTGCCAGCAGTCGGACAGGGTTGGGAAATCAGCCCCAGCATTTT
abundance: -; len: 13; j_gene: TRBJ1-2; v_gene: TRBV9; d_gene: TRBD1; CDR3aa: CASSETGGFGYTF; CDR3nt: TGTGCCAGCAGCGAGACAGGGGGCTTTGGCTACACCTTC
abundance: -; len: 14; j_gene: TRBJ2-5; v_gene: TRBV30; d_gene: -; CDR3aa: CAWRERGLQETQYF; CDR3nt: TGTGCCTGGAGAGAAAGGGGCCTCCAAGAGACCCAGTACTTC
abundance: once; len: 12; j_gene: TRBJ1-2; v_gene: TRBV2; d_gene: TRBD1; CDR3aa: CATRTGSYGYTF; CDR3nt: TGTGCCACCAGGACAGGGAGTTATGGCTACACCTTC
abundance: once; len: 12; j_gene: TRBJ2-7; v_gene: TRBV29-1; d_gene: TRBD1; CDR3aa: CSVRTGSSEQYF; CDR3nt: TGCAGCGTTCGGACAGGGAGTAGCGAGCAGTACTTC
abundance: -; len: 17; j_gene: TRBJ1-2; v_gene: TRBV4-2; d_gene: -; CDR3aa: CASSQDRERGGANGYTF; CDR3nt: TGTGCCAGCAGCCAAGATCGAGAGAGGGGGGGGGCGAATGGCTACACCTTC
abundance: -; len: 10; j_gene: TRBJ2-1; v_gene: TRBV20-1; d_gene: -; CDR3aa: CSARQNEQFF; CDR3nt: TGCAGTGCGCGGCAGAATGAGCAGTTCTTC
abundance: once; len: 17; j_gene: TRBJ2-1; v_gene: TRBV27; d_gene: -; CDR3aa: CASSFDGAGYSYNEQFF; CDR3nt: TGTGCCAGCAGTTTTGATGGGGCGGGGTACTCCTACAATGAGCAGTTCTTC
abundance: -; len: 13; j_gene: TRBJ1-2; v_gene: TRBV7-9; d_gene: -; CDR3aa: CASSSGGTYGYTF; CDR3nt: TGTGCCAGCAGCTCCGGTGGGACTTATGGCTACACCTTC
abundance: -; len: 16; j_gene: TRBJ1-1; v_gene: TRBV10-3; d_gene: TRBD1; CDR3aa: CAISEGDGTENTEAFF; CDR3nt: TGTGCCATCAGTGAGGGGGACGGGACAGAGAACACTGAAGCTTTCTTT
abundance: -; len: 17; j_gene: TRBJ2-7; v_gene: TRBV2; d_gene: TRBD1; CDR3aa: CASSELGPGQGQDEQYF; CDR3nt: TGTGCCAGCAGTGAACTGGGTCCGGGACAGGGGCAGGACGAGCAGTACTTC
abundance: -; len: 19; j_gene: TRBJ2-4; v_gene: TRBV5-6; d_gene: TRBD2; CDR3aa: CAGPPRLERGGGAKNIQYF; CDR3nt: TGTGCCGGCCCACCCCGACTCGAGCGGGGGGGCGGCGCCAAAAACATTCAGTACTTC
abundance: -; len: 16; j_gene: TRBJ2-5; v_gene: TRBV5-6; d_gene: TRBD2; CDR3aa: CASSSQPGLPQETQYF; CDR3nt: TGTGCCAGCAGCTCGCAGCCGGGACTACCCCAAGAGACCCAGTACTTC